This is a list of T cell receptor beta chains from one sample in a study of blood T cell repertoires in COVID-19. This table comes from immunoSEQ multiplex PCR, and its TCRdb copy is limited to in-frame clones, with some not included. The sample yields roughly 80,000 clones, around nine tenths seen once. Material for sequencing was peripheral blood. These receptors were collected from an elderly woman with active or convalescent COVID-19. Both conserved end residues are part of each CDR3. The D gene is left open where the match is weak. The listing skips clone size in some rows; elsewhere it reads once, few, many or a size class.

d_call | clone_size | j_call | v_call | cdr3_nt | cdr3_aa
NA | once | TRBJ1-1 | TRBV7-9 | TGTGCCAGCAGCTGGGACTTGAACACTGAAGCTTTCTTT | CASSWDLNTEAFF
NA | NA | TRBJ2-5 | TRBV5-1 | TGCGCCAGCAGCCCATCAATCCAAGAGACCCAGTACTTC | CASSPSIQETQYF
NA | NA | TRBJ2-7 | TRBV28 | TGTGCCAGCAGTTTCCCCGACAGGCGCGAGCAGTACTTC | CASSFPDRREQYF
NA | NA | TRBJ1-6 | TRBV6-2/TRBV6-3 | TGTGCCAGCAGTTACCCCGGAGGGTCACCCCTCCACTTT | CASSYPGGSPLHF
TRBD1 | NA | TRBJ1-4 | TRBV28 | TGTGCCAGCAGGGACAGGGGTGTTTTAGACGAAAAACTGTTTTTT | CASRDRGVLDEKLFF
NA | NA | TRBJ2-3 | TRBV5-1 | TGCGCCAGCAGAGTGGGCAGCTACACAGATACGCAGTATTTT | CASRVGSYTDTQYF
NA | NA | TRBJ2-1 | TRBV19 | TGTGCCAGTAGTAAAACTTACAATGAGCAGTTCTTC | CASSKTYNEQFF
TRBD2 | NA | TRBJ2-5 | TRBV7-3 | TGTGCCAGCAGCTTAGGGACTAGCGGGGGGCAGGAGACCCAGTACTTC | CASSLGTSGGQETQYF
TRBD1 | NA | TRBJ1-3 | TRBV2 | TGTGCCAGCAGTGATTGGGGACAGGCTGGAAACACCATATATTTT | CASSDWGQAGNTIYF
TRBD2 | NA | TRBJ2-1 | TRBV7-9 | TGTGCCAGCAGCCCCCGGGGGCAGCGGGGGGTTAATGAGCAGTTCTTC | CASSPRGQRGVNEQFF
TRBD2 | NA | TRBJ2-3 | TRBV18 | TGTGCCAGCTCACTTTTCTCCGGGACTAGCGGCACAGATACGCAGTATTTT | CASSLFSGTSGTDTQYF
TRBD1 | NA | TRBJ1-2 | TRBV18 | TGTGCCAGCTCACCGGACAGGGATGGCTACACCTTC | CASSPDRDGYTF
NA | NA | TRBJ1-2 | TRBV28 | TGTGCCAGCAGTTTGTGGGGGGTAAGGGCCGAGCATAACTATGGCTACACCTTC | CASSLWGVRAEHNYGYTF
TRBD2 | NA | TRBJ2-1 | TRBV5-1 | TGCGCCAGCAGCAGGACTAGCGGGGTTTACAATGAGCAGTTCTTC | CASSRTSGVYNEQFF
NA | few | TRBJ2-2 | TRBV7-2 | TGTGCCAGCAGCTTTGCGGGGGCGACCACCGGGGAGCTGTTTTTT | CASSFAGATTGELFF
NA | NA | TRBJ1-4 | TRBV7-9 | TGTGCCAGCAGCGTGGACAGCGCTAATGAAAAACTGTTTTTT | CASSVDSANEKLFF
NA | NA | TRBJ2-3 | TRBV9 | TGTGCCAGCAGCCCCCCTGCCTCGGGTACGCAGTATTTT | CASSPPASGTQYF
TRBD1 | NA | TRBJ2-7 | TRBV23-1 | TGCGCCAGCAGTCAAACCTACAGGGGGTCTTACGAGCAGTACTTC | CASSQTYRGSYEQYF
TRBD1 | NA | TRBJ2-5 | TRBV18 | TGTGCCAGCTCACCGGGACAGCAAGAGACCCAGTACTTC | CASSPGQQETQYF
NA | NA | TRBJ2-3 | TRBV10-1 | TGCGCCAGCAGTGTTGAGGGCAGCACAGATACGCAGTATTTT | CASSVEGSTDTQYF
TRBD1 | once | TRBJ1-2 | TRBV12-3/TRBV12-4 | TGTGCCAGCACCCTAACAGGGGTCGGTGGCTACACCTTC | CASTLTGVGGYTF
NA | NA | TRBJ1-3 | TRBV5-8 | TGTGCCAGCAGCTTAGGGAGAACTGGAAACACCATATATTTT | CASSLGRTGNTIYF
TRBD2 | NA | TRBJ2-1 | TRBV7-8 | TGTGCCAGCAGCTCCGGGACTAGCGGCGAGCAGTTCTTC | CASSSGTSGEQFF
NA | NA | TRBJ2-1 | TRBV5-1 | TGCGCCAGCAGCTTGACGGCGGGGCGAAGGGGTGAGCAGTTCTTC | CASSLTAGRRGEQFF
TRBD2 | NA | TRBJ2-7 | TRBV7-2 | TGTGCCAGCAGCCTGGGAGGGCAGGCCTCCTACGAGCAGTACTTC | CASSLGGQASYEQYF
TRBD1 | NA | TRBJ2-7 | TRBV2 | TGTGCCAGCAGACAGGGGGTTTCATACGAGCAGTACTTC | CASRQGVSYEQYF
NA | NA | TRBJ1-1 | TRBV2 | TGTGCCAGCAGTGAGAGCGGGAGAGCGGGCCCTGAAGCTTTCTTT | CASSESGRAGPEAFF
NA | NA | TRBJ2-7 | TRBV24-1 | TGTGCCACCAGTGATTTAAGTGCTACAGGGCTGTACTTC | CATSDLSATGLYF
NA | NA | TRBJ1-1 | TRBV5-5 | TGTGCCAGCAGCTCGGACAGTTGGACTGAAGCTTTCTTT | CASSSDSWTEAFF
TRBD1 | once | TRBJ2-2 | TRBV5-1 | TGCGCCAGCAGCTCGTGGCCCAGGGGGCTGAGGAACACCGGGGAGCTGTTTTTT | CASSSWPRGLRNTGELFF
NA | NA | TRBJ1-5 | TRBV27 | TGTGCCAGCAGTTTAGAAGGGGATCTGCAGCCCCAGCATTTT | CASSLEGDLQPQHF
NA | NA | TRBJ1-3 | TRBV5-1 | TGCGCCAGCAGCGTCCTTCAGGGTCGGACCATATATTTT | CASSVLQGRTIYF
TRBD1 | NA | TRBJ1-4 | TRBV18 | TGTGCCAGCTCACCACACCATGCCGGACAGGGGAGCGAAAAACTGTTTTTT | CASSPHHAGQGSEKLFF
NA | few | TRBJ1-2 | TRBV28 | TGTGCCAGCAGTTCAGGGACTGCAAATGGCTACACCTTC | CASSSGTANGYTF
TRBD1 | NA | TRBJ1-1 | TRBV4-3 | TGCGCCAGCAGCCAAGAAGACAGGGGGTCCACTGAAGCTTTCTTT | CASSQEDRGSTEAFF
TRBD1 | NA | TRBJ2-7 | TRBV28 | TGTGCCAGCAGTTCCGGGACAGGAGTTTCCGACGAGCAGTACTTC | CASSSGTGVSDEQYF
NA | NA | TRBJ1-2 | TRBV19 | TGTGCCAGTAGTCCCCGGGACATCACTAACTATGGCTACACCTTC | CASSPRDITNYGYTF
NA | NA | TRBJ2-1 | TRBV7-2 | TGTGCCAGCAGCTTGACGACAGGCCCCTACAATGAGCAGTTCTTC | CASSLTTGPYNEQFF
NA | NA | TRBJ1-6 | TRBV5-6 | TGTGCCAGCAGCGGACAGAATTCACCCCTCCACTTT | CASSGQNSPLHF
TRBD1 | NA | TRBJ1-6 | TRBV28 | TGTGCCAGCAGTAGCCGGGACAGCCTTCTTTCACCCCTCCACTTT | CASSSRDSLLSPLHF
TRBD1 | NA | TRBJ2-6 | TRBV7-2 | TGTGCCAGCAGCGGGCGGACAGGGGTCGGGGCCAACGTCCTGACTTTC | CASSGRTGVGANVLTF
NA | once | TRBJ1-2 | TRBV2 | TGTGCCAGCAGTGAAGGGGAGACGGAGCTTAGGACTTATGGCTACACCTTC | CASSEGETELRTYGYTF
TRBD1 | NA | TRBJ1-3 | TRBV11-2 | TGTGCCAGCAGACGTCCCGGGACAGGGCCCCCTGGAAACACCATATATTTT | CASRRPGTGPPGNTIYF
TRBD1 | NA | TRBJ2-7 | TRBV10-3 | TGTGCCATCAGTGAAGCCGGACAGGGCCCCTACGAGCAGTACTTC | CAISEAGQGPYEQYF
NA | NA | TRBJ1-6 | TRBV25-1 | TGTGCCAGCAGTGAAGTATCAGGGTGGAGTTCACCCCTCCACTTT | CASSEVSGWSSPLHF
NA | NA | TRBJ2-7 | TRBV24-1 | TGTGCCACCAGTGAGTCGACTAGTTCCTACGAGCAGTACTTC | CATSESTSSYEQYF
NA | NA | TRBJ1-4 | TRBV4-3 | TGCGCCAGCAGCCCCTGGGCAGGGGCTAATGAAAAACTGTTTTTT | CASSPWAGANEKLFF
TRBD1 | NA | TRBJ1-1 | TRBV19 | TGTGCCAGTAGTAGCCGAGGGAGCACAGGGGGCACGTTCTCTTTTGTAAACACTGAAGCTTTCTTT | CASSSRGSTGGTFSFVNTEAFF
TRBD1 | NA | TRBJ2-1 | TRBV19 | TGTGCCAGTAGTCCCCGGGACAGGCCTTCCACTGAGCAGTTCTTC | CASSPRDRPSTEQFF